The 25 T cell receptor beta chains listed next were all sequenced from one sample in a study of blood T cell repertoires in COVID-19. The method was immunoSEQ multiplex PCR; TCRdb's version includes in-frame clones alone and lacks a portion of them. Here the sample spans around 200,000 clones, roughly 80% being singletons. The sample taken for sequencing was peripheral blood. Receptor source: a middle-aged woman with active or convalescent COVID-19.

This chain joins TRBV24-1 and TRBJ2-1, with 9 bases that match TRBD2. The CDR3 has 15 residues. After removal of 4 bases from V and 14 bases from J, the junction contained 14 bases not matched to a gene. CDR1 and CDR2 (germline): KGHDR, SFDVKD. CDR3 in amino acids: CATSDHGGGGGAEFF. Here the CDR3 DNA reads TGTGCCACCAGTGACCATGGGGGGGGCGGGGGGGCGGAGTTCTTC.

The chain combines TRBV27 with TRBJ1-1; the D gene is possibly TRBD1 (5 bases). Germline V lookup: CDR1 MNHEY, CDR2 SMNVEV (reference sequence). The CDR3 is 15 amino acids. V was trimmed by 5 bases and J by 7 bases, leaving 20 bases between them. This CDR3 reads CASSPKTETPFEAFF. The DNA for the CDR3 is TGTGCCAGCAGTCCAAAGACAGAAACTCCTTTTGAAGCTTTCTTT.

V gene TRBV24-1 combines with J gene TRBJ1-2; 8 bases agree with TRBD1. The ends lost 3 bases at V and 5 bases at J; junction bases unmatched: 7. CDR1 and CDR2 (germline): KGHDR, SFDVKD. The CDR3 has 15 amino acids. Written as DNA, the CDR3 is TGTGCCACCAGTGATCCGACAGGGGCCCCTTATGGCTACACCTTC. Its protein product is CATSDPTGAPYGYTF.

This chain's CDR3 is CASRATRTGEQYF. CDR3 coding DNA: TGTGCCAGCAGGGCGACTAGGACGGGCGAGCAGTACTTC. The V call is TRBV12-3 or TRBV12-4, the J call TRBJ2-7; a possible D gene is TRBD2 (6 bases). The CDR3 contains 13 residues. V was clipped by 6 bases and J by 6 bases, with 15 bases between them.

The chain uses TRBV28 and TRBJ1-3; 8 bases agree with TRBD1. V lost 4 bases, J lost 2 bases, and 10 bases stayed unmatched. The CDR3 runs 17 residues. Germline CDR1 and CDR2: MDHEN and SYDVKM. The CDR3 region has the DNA TGTGCCAGCAGTTCCTATGGACAGGGTAAAACTGGAAACACCATATATTTT. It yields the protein CASSSYGQGKTGNTIYF.

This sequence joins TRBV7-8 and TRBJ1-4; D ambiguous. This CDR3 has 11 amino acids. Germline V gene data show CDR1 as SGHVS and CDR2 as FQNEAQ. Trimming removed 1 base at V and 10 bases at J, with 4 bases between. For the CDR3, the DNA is TGTGCCAGCAGCTTAGTCGGAAAACTGTTTTTT. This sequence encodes CASSLVGKLFF.

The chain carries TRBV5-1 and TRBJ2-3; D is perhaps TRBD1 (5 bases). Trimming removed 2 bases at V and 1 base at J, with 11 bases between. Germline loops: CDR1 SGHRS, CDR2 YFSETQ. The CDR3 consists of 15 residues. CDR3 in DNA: TGCGCCAGCAGCTTTCCCGACAGCGGCACAGATACGCAGTATTTT. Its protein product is CASSFPDSGTDTQYF.

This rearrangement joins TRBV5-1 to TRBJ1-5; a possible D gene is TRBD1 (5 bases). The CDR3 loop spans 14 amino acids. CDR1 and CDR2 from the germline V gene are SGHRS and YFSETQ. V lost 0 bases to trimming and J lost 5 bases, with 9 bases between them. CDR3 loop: CASSLDRGDQPQHF. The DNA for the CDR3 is TGCGCCAGCAGCTTGGATAGGGGTGATCAGCCCCAGCATTTT.

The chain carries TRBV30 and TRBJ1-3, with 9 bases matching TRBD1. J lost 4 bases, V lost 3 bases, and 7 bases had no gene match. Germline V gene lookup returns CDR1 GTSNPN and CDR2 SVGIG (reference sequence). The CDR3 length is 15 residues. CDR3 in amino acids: CAWSTGTGYGNTIYF. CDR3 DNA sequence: TGTGCCTGGAGCACGGGGACAGGGTACGGAAACACCATATATTTT.

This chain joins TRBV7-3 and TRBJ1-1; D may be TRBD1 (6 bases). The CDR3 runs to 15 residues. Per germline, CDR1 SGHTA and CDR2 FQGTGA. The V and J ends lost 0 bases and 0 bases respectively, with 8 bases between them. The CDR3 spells CASSLTDSMNTEAFF. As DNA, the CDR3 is TGTGCCAGCAGCTTAACGGACAGCATGAACACTGAAGCTTTCTTT.

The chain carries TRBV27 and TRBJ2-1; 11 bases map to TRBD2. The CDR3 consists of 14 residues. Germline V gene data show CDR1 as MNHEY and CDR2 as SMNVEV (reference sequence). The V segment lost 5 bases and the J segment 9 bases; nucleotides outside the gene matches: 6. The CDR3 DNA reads TGTGCCAGCAGTCCTTCGCTAGCGGGAGGTGAGCAGTTCTTC. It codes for CASSPSLAGGEQFF.

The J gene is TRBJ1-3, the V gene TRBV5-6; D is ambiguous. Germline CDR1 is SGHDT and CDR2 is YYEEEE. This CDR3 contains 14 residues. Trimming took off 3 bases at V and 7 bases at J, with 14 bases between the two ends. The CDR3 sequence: CASSYGGSENTIYF. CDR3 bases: TGTGCCAGCAGCTATGGAGGGTCTGAGAACACCATATATTTT. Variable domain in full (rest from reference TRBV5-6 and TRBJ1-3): DAGVTQSPTHLIKTRGQQVTLRCSPKSGHDTVSWYQQALGQGPQFIFQYYEEEERQRGNFPDRFSGHQFPNYSSELNVNALLLGDSALYLCASSYGGSENTIYFGEGSWLTVV.

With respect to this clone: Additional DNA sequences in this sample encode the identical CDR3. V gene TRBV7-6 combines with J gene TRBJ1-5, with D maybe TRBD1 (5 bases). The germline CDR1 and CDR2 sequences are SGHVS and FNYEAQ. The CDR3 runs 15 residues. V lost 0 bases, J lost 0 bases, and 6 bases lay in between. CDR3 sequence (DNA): TGTGCCAGCAGCTTAGCAGGGGCTAGCAATCAGCCCCAGCATTTT. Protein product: CASSLAGASNQPQHF.

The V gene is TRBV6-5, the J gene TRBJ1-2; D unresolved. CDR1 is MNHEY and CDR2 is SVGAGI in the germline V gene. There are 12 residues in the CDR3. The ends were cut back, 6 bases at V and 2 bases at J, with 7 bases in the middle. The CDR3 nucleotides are TGTGCCAGCAGCCGACTGAACTATGGCTACACCTTC. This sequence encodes CASSRLNYGYTF.

In DNA, the CDR3 is TGTGCCAGCAGCGCCGATGAGGGACTTTTTGACACCATATATTTT. As protein: CASSADEGLFDTIYF. The chain recombines TRBV9 with TRBJ1-3; TRBD1 is a possible D gene (5 bases). The germline gives CDR1 SGDLS, CDR2 YYNGEE. The CDR3 consists of 15 residues. Trimming removed 3 bases from V and 8 bases from J, with 18 bases in between.

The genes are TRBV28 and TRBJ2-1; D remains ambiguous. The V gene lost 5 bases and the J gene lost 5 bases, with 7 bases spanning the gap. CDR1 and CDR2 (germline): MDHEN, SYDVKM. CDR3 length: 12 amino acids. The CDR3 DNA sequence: TGTGCCAGCAGTGCTCAGGACAATGAGCAGTTCTTC. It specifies CASSAQDNEQFF.

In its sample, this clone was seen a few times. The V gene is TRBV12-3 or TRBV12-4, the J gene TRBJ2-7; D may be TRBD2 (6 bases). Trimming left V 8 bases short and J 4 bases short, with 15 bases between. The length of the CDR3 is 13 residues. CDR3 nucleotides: TGTGCCAGCCAAGATAGCGGCTATTACGAGCAGTACTTC. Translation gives CASQDSGYYEQYF.

Written as DNA, the CDR3 is TGTGCCAGCAGCTTAGATGTAGCGAATGAGCAGTTCTTC. Protein: CASSLDVANEQFF. The rearrangement uses TRBV11-2 and TRBJ2-1; weak D call: TRBD2 (5 bases). The CDR3 is 13 residues long. Germline values: CDR1 SGHAT, CDR2 FQNNGV. V lost 0 bases and J 7 bases, leaving 7 bases between the germline ends.

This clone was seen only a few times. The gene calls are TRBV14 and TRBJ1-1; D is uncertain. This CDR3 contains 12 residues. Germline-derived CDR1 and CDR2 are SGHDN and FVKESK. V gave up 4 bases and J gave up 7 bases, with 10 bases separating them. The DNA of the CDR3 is TGTGCCAGCAGCCCTTCAGGCCTTGAAGCTTTCTTT. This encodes CASSPSGLEAFF.

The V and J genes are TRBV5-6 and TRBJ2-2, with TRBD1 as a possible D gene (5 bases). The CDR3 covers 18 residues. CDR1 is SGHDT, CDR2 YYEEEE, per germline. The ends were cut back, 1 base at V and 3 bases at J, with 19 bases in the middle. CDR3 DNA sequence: TGTGCCAGCAGCTTGTGGGAATGGCTCGTCAGGGACACCGGGGAGCTGTTTTTT. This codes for CASSLWEWLVRDTGELFF.

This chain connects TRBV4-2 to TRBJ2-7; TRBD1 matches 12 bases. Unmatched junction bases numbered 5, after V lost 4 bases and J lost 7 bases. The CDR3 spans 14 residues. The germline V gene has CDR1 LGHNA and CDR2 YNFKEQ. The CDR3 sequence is CASSRGQGAQEQYF. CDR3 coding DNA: TGTGCCAGCAGCCGGGGACAGGGGGCTCAGGAGCAGTACTTC.

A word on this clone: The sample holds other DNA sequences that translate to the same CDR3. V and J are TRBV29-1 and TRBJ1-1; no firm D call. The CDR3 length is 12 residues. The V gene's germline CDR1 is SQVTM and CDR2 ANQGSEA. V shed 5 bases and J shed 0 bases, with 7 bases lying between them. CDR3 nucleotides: TGCAGCGTTCGGGGTCTGAACACTGAAGCTTTCTTT. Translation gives CSVRGLNTEAFF.

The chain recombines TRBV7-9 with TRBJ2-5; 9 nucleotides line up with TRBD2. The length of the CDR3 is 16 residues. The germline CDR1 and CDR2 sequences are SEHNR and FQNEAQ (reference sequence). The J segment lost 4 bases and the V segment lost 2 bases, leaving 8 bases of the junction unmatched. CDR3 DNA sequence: TGTGCCAGCAGCTTAAAGGGGGCTAGCGGGATAGAGACCCAGTACTTC. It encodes CASSLKGASGIETQYF. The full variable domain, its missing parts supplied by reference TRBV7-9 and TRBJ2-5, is DTGVSQNPRHKITKRGQNVTFRCDPISEHNRLYWYRQTLGQGPEFLTYFQNEAQLEKSRLLSDRFSAERPKGSFSTLEIQRTEQGDSAMYLCASSLKGASGIETQYFGPGTRLLVL.

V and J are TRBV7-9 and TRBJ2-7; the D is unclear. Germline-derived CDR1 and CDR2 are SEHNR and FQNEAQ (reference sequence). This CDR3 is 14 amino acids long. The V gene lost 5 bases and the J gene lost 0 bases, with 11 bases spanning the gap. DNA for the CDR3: TGTGCCAGCAGCGGTCCAGAAAGCTCCTACGAGCAGTACTTC. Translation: CASSGPESSYEQYF.

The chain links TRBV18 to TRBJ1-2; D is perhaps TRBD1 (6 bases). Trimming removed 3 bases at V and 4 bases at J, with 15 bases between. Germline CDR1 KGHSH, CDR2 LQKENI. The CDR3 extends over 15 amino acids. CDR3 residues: CASSPDRTEIYGYTF. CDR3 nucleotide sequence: TGTGCCAGCTCACCTGATCGGACAGAAATCTATGGCTACACCTTC.